The 28 T cell receptor beta chains presented below share a single source sample, sequenced in a study of blood T cell repertoires in COVID-19. Only in-frame clones appear in the TCRdb table, and some are missing; sequencing was by immunoSEQ multiplex PCR. The top ten hold 6.5% to 9% of the sample, which has some 190,000 clones, 85% seen once. Sequencing used peripheral blood. The receptor source for this set is a woman between 55 and 75 years old with acute or convalescent COVID-19.

The V and J genes are TRBV5-1 and TRBJ1-4; 7 bases are shared with TRBD1. This CDR3 comprises 16 residues. Germline values: CDR1 SGHRS, CDR2 YFSETQ. With 2 bases clipped from V and 8 bases from J, the junction kept 12 bases outside the gene matches. The CDR3 nucleotides read TGCGCCAGCAGCTTCAACCCTTCACAGACAGGGGAAAAACTGTTTTTT. Translated: CASSFNPSQTGEKLFF.

This chain joins TRBV7-3 and TRBJ2-3; a weak D match, TRBD1 (5 bases). The CDR3 runs to 15 residues. V was cut by 5 bases and J by 0 bases, with 12 bases left in between. Germline CDR1 reads SGHTA; CDR2 reads FQGTGA. The CDR3: CASSLTGTSTDTQYF. The CDR3 DNA reads TGTGCCAGCAGCCTTACAGGTACTAGCACAGATACGCAGTATTTT.

This clone was counted only a few times. This chain joins TRBV5-1 and TRBJ1-2; tentative D call: TRBD1 (6 bases). V lost 4 bases and J 2 bases, leaving 12 bases between the germline ends. Germline CDR1 is SGHRS and CDR2 is YFSETQ. The CDR3 runs 14 residues. CDR3 amino acids: CASSIGQLNYGYTF. CDR3 nucleotide sequence: TGCGCCAGCAGCATAGGACAGTTAAACTATGGCTACACCTTC.

V usage is TRBV30 and J usage is TRBJ2-2; 7 bases map to TRBD2. The junction had 9 bases not matched to a gene; V was cut back by 0 bases and J by 5 bases. The CDR3 consists of 16 residues. Germline V lookup: CDR1 GTSNPN, CDR2 SVGIG (reference sequence). CDR3 in amino acids: CAWSVRGRARTGELFF. CDR3 nucleotide sequence: TGTGCCTGGAGTGTACGGGGGAGGGCCCGGACCGGGGAGCTGTTTTTT.

This clone was seen more than once but under ten times. V is TRBV2 and J is TRBJ1-5; no clear D. The CDR3 contains 13 residues. V lost 5 bases and J 9 bases, leaving 14 bases between the germline ends. The germline gives CDR1 SNHLY, CDR2 FYNNEI. The CDR3 DNA sequence: TGTGCCAGCAGTAAAGACGTCCTAGGGCCCCAGCATTTT. Protein: CASSKDVLGPQHF.

This chain connects TRBV19 to TRBJ1-1, with no clear D. Germline CDR1 reads LNHDA; CDR2 reads SQIVND (reference sequence). With 1 base removed from V and 0 bases from J, the gap between germline ends came to 18 bases. This CDR3 has 18 residues. The CDR3 loop is CASSIGGSGFHMNTEAFF. The CDR3, as DNA: TGTGCCAGTAGTATAGGTGGCAGCGGTTTCCATATGAACACTGAAGCTTTCTTT.

The chain joins TRBV6-5 to TRBJ2-2; 8 bases map to TRBD2. The CDR3 has 13 amino acids. Germline trimming cut 6 bases from V and 5 bases from J; bases unmatched to any gene: 2. Germline V gene sequence: CDR1 MNHEY, CDR2 SVGAGI. This CDR3 reads CASRVAGTGELFF. As DNA, the CDR3 is TGTGCCAGCAGGGTAGCGGGGACCGGGGAGCTGTTTTTT.

The rearrangement uses TRBV2 and TRBJ1-2; a possible D gene is TRBD1 (6 bases). In germline, CDR1 is SNHLY, CDR2 FYNNEI. CDR3 size: 13 residues. With 6 bases removed from V and 4 bases from J, the gap between germline ends came to 12 bases. The DNA of the CDR3 is TGTGCCAGCAGGGCCGGACAGCTCTATGGCTACACCTTC. Translated, it gives CASRAGQLYGYTF.

This rearrangement joins TRBV30 to TRBJ1-5; perhaps TRBD1 as D (5 bases). The CDR3 totals 13 residues. V was cut by 4 bases and J by 5 bases, with 12 bases left in between. The V gene's germline CDR1 is GTSNPN and CDR2 SVGIG (reference sequence). The CDR3 DNA is TGTGCCTGGACGTTTGGGGGGGATCAGCCCCAGCATTTT. Translation: CAWTFGGDQPQHF.

The rearrangement links TRBV6-2 or TRBV6-3 to TRBJ2-4; a possible D gene is TRBD1 (6 bases). Germline CDR1 reads MNHEY; CDR2 reads SVGEGT. The CDR3 consists of 12 residues. Trimming cost V 4 bases and J 7 bases, with 8 bases left between them. DNA for the CDR3: TGTGCCAGCAGTTTTCAGGGGAACATTCAGTACTTC. This encodes CASSFQGNIQYF.

This rearrangement joins TRBV2 to TRBJ1-5, with TRBD1 matching over 7 bases. This CDR3 is built from 15 residues. The V segment lost 6 bases and the J segment 0 bases; nucleotides outside the gene matches: 5. CDR1 is SNHLY and CDR2 is FYNNEI in the germline V gene. The CDR3 loop is CASRAGTDSNQPQHF. The CDR3 DNA follows: TGTGCCAGCAGAGCCGGGACAGATAGCAATCAGCCCCAGCATTTT.

This clone was recorded a few times. The V and J genes are TRBV28 and TRBJ1-1; D is uncertain. Trimming removed 6 bases at V and 4 bases at J, with 12 bases between. The CDR3 has 13 residues. Germline loops: CDR1 MDHEN, CDR2 SYDVKM. CDR3 nucleotide sequence: TGTGCCAGCAGCTTTCCCCTTATCACTGAAGCTTTCTTT. Translating it yields CASSFPLITEAFF.

The V gene is TRBV7-8, the J gene TRBJ1-2, with 12 bases aligning to TRBD1. In germline, CDR1 is SGHVS, CDR2 FQNEAQ. The J segment lost 7 bases and the V segment lost 5 bases, leaving 11 bases of the junction unmatched. The CDR3 is 16 residues long. The CDR3 loop reads CASSKSSGTGGFGYTF. Written as DNA, the CDR3 is TGTGCCAGCAGCAAAAGTTCGGGGACAGGGGGCTTTGGCTACACCTTC. The full variable domain, in which reference TRBV7-8 and TRBJ1-2 provide the parts outside the CDR3, is GAGVSQSPRYKVAKRGQDVALRCDPISGHVSLFWYQQALGQGPEFLTYFQNEAQLDKSGLPSDRFFAERPEGSVSTLKIQRTQQEDSAVYLCASSKSSGTGGFGYTFGSGTRLTVV.

The chain employs TRBV24-1 and TRBJ2-2, with TRBD2 matching over 11 bases. The ends lost 3 bases at V and 7 bases at J; junction bases unmatched: 3. There are 15 residues in the CDR3. The germline CDR1 and CDR2 sequences are KGHDR and SFDVKD. CDR3 nucleotides: TGTGCCACCAGTGATCTACTAGCGGGGGACGGGGAGCTGTTTTTT. It is translated as CATSDLLAGDGELFF.

The chain has TRBV19 and TRBJ2-1; 11 bases are shared with TRBD2. V was pared by 4 bases and J by 1 base, with 6 bases of the junction left unmatched. CDR3 length: 17 residues. The germline gives CDR1 LNHDA, CDR2 SQIVND (reference sequence). CDR3 loop: CASSNKLAGVSYNEQFF. The CDR3 DNA reads as TGTGCCAGTAGTAATAAACTAGCGGGAGTATCCTACAATGAGCAGTTCTTC. Drawing the rest from reference TRBV19 and TRBJ2-1, the complete variable domain is DGGITQSPKYLFRKEGQNVTLSCEQNLNHDAMYWYRQDPGQGLRLIYYSQIVNDFQKGDIAEGYSVSREKKESFPLTVTSAQKNPTAFYLCASSNKLAGVSYNEQFFGPGTRLTVL.

The V and J genes are TRBV29-1 and TRBJ1-5, with TRBD1 matching over 11 bases. Germline trimming cut 7 bases from V and 5 bases from J; bases unmatched to any gene: 7. The CDR3 consists of 14 residues. Germline V lookup: CDR1 SQVTM, CDR2 ANQGSEA. In DNA, the CDR3 is TGCAGCGCCCTCGGACAGGGGGCTGATCAGCCCCAGCATTTT. Translated: CSALGQGADQPQHF.

This clone was seen just once. V gene TRBV7-9 combines with J gene TRBJ1-2, with a possible D match to TRBD1 (5 bases). V was trimmed by 5 bases and J by 4 bases, leaving 17 bases between them. The CDR3 is 15 amino acids. Germline loops: CDR1 SEHNR, CDR2 FQNEAQ (reference sequence). CDR3 region: CASSTSLLGGYGYTF. CDR3 in DNA: TGTGCCAGCAGCACTAGCCTGTTGGGGGGCTATGGCTACACCTTC.

The rearrangement uses TRBV6-5 and TRBJ1-2; no reliable D call. Looked up from germline, CDR1 is MNHEY and CDR2 is SVGAGI. Trimming stripped 3 bases from V and 5 bases from J, with 10 bases between. CDR3 length: 13 residues. This chain's CDR3 is CASSYRRRYGYTF. The CDR3 region has the DNA TGTGCCAGCAGTTATCGACGGAGATATGGCTACACCTTC.

The rearrangement uses TRBV2 and TRBJ1-5, with TRBD1 matching 12 bases. The V gene's germline CDR1 is SNHLY and CDR2 FYNNEI. The CDR3 contains 17 residues. V was clipped by 3 bases and J by 1 base; unmatched bases: 4. The CDR3 DNA is TGTGCCAGCAGTGACCGGGACAGGGGGCGAAGCAATCAGCCCCAGCATTTT. It specifies CASSDRDRGRSNQPQHF.

V usage is TRBV7-8 and J usage is TRBJ1-1; 7 bases align to TRBD1. The CDR3 contains 15 residues. Germline CDR1 is SGHVS and CDR2 is FQNEAQ. After removal of 4 bases from V and 0 bases from J, the junction contained 5 bases not matched to a gene. CDR3: CASSSAQGLNTEAFF. The CDR3 DNA reads TGTGCCAGCAGCTCGGCACAGGGGTTGAACACTGAAGCTTTCTTT.

The DNA of the CDR3 is TGTGCCAGCAGCCCCCGGACAGGGGAAAGTTTTGATGGCTACACCTTC. As protein: CASSPRTGESFDGYTF. The gene calls are TRBV9 and TRBJ1-2, with 9 bases aligning to TRBD1. The V and J ends lost 4 bases and 6 bases, in that order; junction bases with no gene match: 13. This CDR3 has 16 amino acids. Germline CDR1 and CDR2: SGDLS and YYNGEE.

This clone was detected a few times. The genes are TRBV12-3 or TRBV12-4 and TRBJ1-5; D ambiguous. CDR3 length: 12 amino acids. V lost 4 bases to trimming and J lost 8 bases, with 9 bases between them. CDR3 sequence: CASSWELEPQHF. The DNA for the CDR3 is TGTGCCAGCAGTTGGGAGTTGGAGCCCCAGCATTTT.

The gene calls are TRBV5-1 and TRBJ2-3, with D possibly TRBD2 on 6 matching bases. The CDR3 is made up of 16 amino acids. In germline, CDR1 is SGHRS, CDR2 YFSETQ. The V gene lost 4 bases and the J gene lost 2 bases, with 17 bases spanning the gap. The CDR3 sequence: CASSQGLLGLTDTQYF. Written as DNA, the CDR3 is TGCGCCAGCAGCCAGGGACTTTTGGGACTCACAGATACGCAGTATTTT.

The chain combines TRBV28 with TRBJ2-2; 7 bases map to TRBD1. Germline-derived CDR1 and CDR2 are MDHEN and SYDVKM. V lost 2 bases, J lost 6 bases, and 6 bases stayed unmatched. The CDR3 has 15 residues. The CDR3 loop reads CASSLNRGRAGELFF. CDR3 in DNA: TGTGCCAGCAGTTTAAACAGGGGAAGGGCCGGGGAGCTGTTTTTT.

This clone was picked up one time. The rearrangement links TRBV12-3 or TRBV12-4 to TRBJ2-2, with D maybe TRBD1 (6 bases). Between the trimmed V and J ends, which lost 2 bases and 6 bases, there was a span of 7 bases. The CDR3 contains 13 residues. CDR3 loop: CASSLKGAGELFF. The CDR3 nucleotides are TGTGCCAGCAGTTTAAAGGGGGCCGGGGAGCTGTTTTTT.

Concerning this clone: The junction departs from germline at one end; a sequencing error may be responsible. This chain joins TRBV10-3 and TRBJ1-5; D gene uncertain. The CDR3 runs 14 residues. Germline-derived CDR1 and CDR2 are ENHRY and SYGVKD. The CDR3 coding sequence is TGTGCCATCCGTGAGGGCAGGCCTAATCAGCCCCAGCATTTT. This gives the protein CAIREGRPNQPQHF.

This clone was observed a handful of times. The chain links TRBV2 to TRBJ1-2; 9 bases match TRBD1. CDR1 is SNHLY, CDR2 FYNNEI, per germline. The CDR3 length is 14 residues. V lost 4 bases to trimming and J lost 5 bases; unmatched junction nucleotides: 5. CDR3 nucleotide sequence: TGTGCCAGCAGTGCCGGGACAGGGCCTTATGGCTACACCTTC. It yields the protein CASSAGTGPYGYTF.

Only one count was recorded for this clone. V is TRBV5-4 and J is TRBJ1-2; a weak D match, TRBD1 (6 bases). Trimming removed 4 bases from V and 5 bases from J, with 18 bases in between. CDR3 size: 15 residues. Per germline, CDR1 SGHNT and CDR2 YYREEE (reference sequence). DNA for the CDR3: TGTGCCAGCAGCCGACCCGGGGGGGCCTCTTATGGCTACACCTTC. Encoded protein: CASSRPGGASYGYTF.